The 10 T cell receptor beta chains below all came from one sample that was sequenced in a study of blood T cell repertoires in COVID-19. TCRdb's table, derived via immunoSEQ multiplex PCR, lists solely in-frame clones and lacks some. The sample lists approximately 120,000 clones; 84% were seen once. Sequenced: peripheral blood. These receptor sequences come from a human donor in a cohort sampled during active COVID-19.

Only one count was recorded for this clone. CDR3 coding DNA: TGTGCCAGCAGTTTATCCGTTCTTAACTATGGCTACACCTTC. It yields the protein CASSLSVLNYGYTF. This chain uses TRBV28 with TRBJ1-2; D ambiguous. Germline V gene lookup returns CDR1 MDHEN and CDR2 SYDVKM. The CDR3 totals 14 residues. Trimming left V 1 base short and J 1 base short, with 7 bases between.

The chain couples TRBV21-1 to TRBJ1-1; the DNA was not used to check the table's D call, TRBD1. TRBV21-1 represents a pseudogene. The CDR3 is 13 residues long. CDR3 protein: CASSKVGLTEAFF. The CDR3, as DNA: TGTGCCAGCAGCAAAGTGGGGCTAACTGAAGCTTTCTTT.

The V gene is TRBV9, the J gene TRBJ1-5; a weak D match, TRBD1 (6 bases). Between the trimmed V and J ends, which lost 0 bases and 4 bases, there was a span of 14 bases. Per the germline V gene, CDR1 is SGDLS and CDR2 is YYNGEE. The CDR3 totals 16 residues. The CDR3 is CASSVGSGQGNQPQHF. CDR3 DNA: TGTGCCAGCAGCGTAGGCTCGGGCCAGGGGAATCAGCCCCAGCATTTT.

The rearrangement joins TRBV11-2 to TRBJ1-2, with a possible D match to TRBD1 (6 bases). This CDR3 is 15 amino acids long. V was pared by 5 bases and J by 4 bases, with 17 bases between. CDR1 SGHAT and CDR2 FQNNGV come from the germline V gene. This CDR3 is CASSRRAGDVYGYTF. The CDR3, as DNA: TGTGCCAGCAGCCGCCGGGCAGGGGATGTCTATGGCTACACCTTC.

This chain uses TRBV20-1 with TRBJ1-1, with D uncertain. The CDR3 sequence is 11 residues long. V was pared by 6 bases and J by 4 bases, with 9 bases between. Germline CDR1 reads DFQATT; CDR2 reads SNEGSKA (reference sequence). The CDR3 nucleotides read TGCAGTGCCGTCCCGAGCACTGAAGCTTTCTTT. This sequence encodes CSAVPSTEAFF.

This sequence joins TRBV11-1 and TRBJ1-3; D is unclear. V lost 1 base to trimming and J lost 4 bases, with 8 bases between them. CDR3 length: 14 amino acids. In germline, CDR1 is SGHAT, CDR2 FQDESV (reference sequence). The CDR3 region is CASSLEGGGNTIYF. The CDR3 coding sequence is TGTGCCAGCAGCTTAGAAGGAGGAGGAAACACCATATATTTT. Full variable domain (remainder filled in from reference TRBV11-1 and TRBJ1-3): EAEVAQSPRYKITEKSQAVAFWCDPISGHATLYWYRQILGQGPELLVQFQDESVVDDSQLPKDRFSAERLKGVDSTLKIQPAELGDSAMYLCASSLEGGGNTIYFGEGSWLTVV.

This rearrangement joins TRBV29-1 to TRBJ1-1; D is perhaps TRBD1 (5 bases). Trimming removed 4 bases at V and 6 bases at J, with 15 bases between. There are 13 residues in the CDR3. Germline V gives CDR1 SQVTM, CDR2 ANQGSEA. Here the CDR3 reads CSVVGSGDAEAFF. Written as DNA, the CDR3 is TGCAGCGTTGTGGGATCGGGGGACGCTGAAGCTTTCTTT.

The chain has TRBV5-8 and TRBJ2-3; 7 bases map to TRBD1. J was trimmed by 4 bases and V by 1 base; bases with no gene match: 9. This CDR3 spans 16 amino acids. CDR1 is SGHTS, CDR2 YDEGEE, per germline. The CDR3 nucleotides are TGTGCCAGCAGCTTGTTTGGTGCCGGGACAGCAGATACGCAGTATTTT. This encodes CASSLFGAGTADTQYF.

This clone showed up just a few times. The genes are TRBV3-1 (or the pseudogene TRBV3-2) and TRBJ1-6, with a tentative D call TRBD1 (5 bases). The V gene lost 0 bases and the J gene lost 5 bases, with 8 bases spanning the gap. The CDR3 covers 15 residues. CDR1 and CDR2 (germline): LGHDT, YNNKEL (reference sequence). The CDR3 DNA reads as TGTGCCAGCAGCCAAGATCCAGGGAATAATTCACCCCTCCACTTT. Translated: CASSQDPGNNSPLHF.

This clone has just one count. The chain couples TRBV18 to TRBJ2-5; D is undetermined. The CDR3 sequence is 12 residues long. The germline V gene encodes CDR1 KGHSH and CDR2 LQKENI. V lost 3 bases and J 5 bases, leaving 7 bases between the germline ends. The CDR3 bases are TGTGCCAGCTCACCTTCAATTGAGACCCAGTACTTC. Translation: CASSPSIETQYF.